A selection of T cell receptor beta chains follows, all from one sample in a study of shared clonotypes between healthy human individuals. Measured with immunoSEQ multiplex PCR; TCRdb has only the in-frame clones, and not every one. The sample consists of under 650,000 clones, about 95% of them appearing once. The sequenced sample consisted of naive CD4+ T cells sorted from blood. The receptors derive from a woman aged 25 to 39 in good health. Each CDR3 is given with its conserved first and last residue. The D gene is left open where the match is weak. The size of a clone is reported for some rows only, either as once, few or many, or as a class for expanded clones.

d_call j_call v_call clone_size cdr3_nt cdr3_aa
NA TRBJ1-1 TRBV28 once TGTGCCAGCAGTTTGGTGGCAGGGCGGCTCGCTTTCTTT CASSLVAGRLAFF
NA TRBJ1-3 TRBV28 NA TGTGCCAGCAGTAAGGTGGTGGGACTGAGCTCTGGAAACACCATATATTTT CASSKVVGLSSGNTIYF
NA TRBJ1-4 TRBV29-1 NA TGCAGCGTTGGAAGAGATGGGGCCAGACCGAATGAAAAACTGTTTTTT CSVGRDGARPNEKLFF
NA TRBJ1-1 TRBV28 NA TGTGCCAGCAGTTTTACTGGGTTTGGAGGTGAAGCTTTCTTT CASSFTGFGGEAFF
NA TRBJ2-7 TRBV2 few TGTGCCAGCAGGGGGCCCTACGAGCAGTACTTC CASRGPYEQYF
NA TRBJ1-3 TRBV28 once TGTGCCTCAGGGACGGACGGTGATGCCTCTGGAAACACCATATATTTT CASGTDGDASGNTIYF
TRBD2 TRBJ2-2 TRBV5-1 NA TGCGCCAGCAGCAGGACTAGCTTAGACACCGGGGAGCTGTTTTTT CASSRTSLDTGELFF
TRBD1 TRBJ1-2 TRBV7-2 NA TGTGCCAGCAGGTTAGCCCGACAGGGAAACTATGGCTACACCTTC CASRLARQGNYGYTF
NA TRBJ2-1 TRBV18 NA TGTGCCAGCTCACCACCCTCGGTCTGGCGGGGAACATCCTACAATGAGCAGTTCTTC CASSPPSVWRGTSYNEQFF
TRBD1 TRBJ2-7 TRBV11-2 NA TGTGCCAGCAGCTTACATTCGGGACAGGGAAGCGAGCAGTACTTC CASSLHSGQGSEQYF
NA TRBJ2-1 TRBV7-9 NA TGTGCCAGCAGCTTATTTGCAGGGGAACATGAGCAGTTCTTC CASSLFAGEHEQFF
NA TRBJ1-3 TRBV7-9 NA TGTGCCAGCAGCGGGGGCCAGGGCGGCAGAGTCTCTGGAAACACCATATATTTT CASSGGQGGRVSGNTIYF
TRBD1 TRBJ1-2 TRBV2 NA TGTGCCAGCAGTTCGGGACAGGGCACTACTAACTATGGCTACACCTTC CASSSGQGTTNYGYTF
TRBD1 TRBJ2-7 TRBV5-1 NA TGCGCCAGCAGCTTTGACAGGGGGCCCGAGCAGTACTTC CASSFDRGPEQYF
NA TRBJ1-1 TRBV5-4 NA TGTGCCAGCAGCCGGGTGGGGCAGAACACTGAAGCTTTCTTT CASSRVGQNTEAFF
NA TRBJ1-1 TRBV28 NA TGTGCCAGGGGACAACCCGTGAACACTGAAGCTTTCTTT CARGQPVNTEAFF
NA TRBJ2-3 TRBV28 NA TGTGCCAGCAGGGGGAAAACAGATACGCAGTATTTT CASRGKTDTQYF
TRBD1 TRBJ2-7 TRBV2 NA TGTGCCAGCGGAAAGGGACAGACCTACGAGCAGTACTTC CASGKGQTYEQYF